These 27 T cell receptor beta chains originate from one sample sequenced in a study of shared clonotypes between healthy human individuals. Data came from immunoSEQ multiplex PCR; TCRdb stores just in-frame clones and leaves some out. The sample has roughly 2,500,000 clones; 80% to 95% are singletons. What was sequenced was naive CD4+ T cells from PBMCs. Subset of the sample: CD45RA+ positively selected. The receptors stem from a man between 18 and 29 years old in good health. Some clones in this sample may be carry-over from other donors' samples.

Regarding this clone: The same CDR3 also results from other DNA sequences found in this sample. CDR3 nucleotides: TGTGCCAGCAGCTTAGAAGAGGGTCAGCCCCAGCATTTT. This codes for CASSLEEGQPQHF. The chain couples TRBV7-2 to TRBJ1-5; D unclear. The length of the CDR3 is 13 residues. The V gene lost 1 base and the J gene lost 6 bases, with 7 bases spanning the gap. Germline V CDR1 and CDR2: SGHTA, FQGNSA.

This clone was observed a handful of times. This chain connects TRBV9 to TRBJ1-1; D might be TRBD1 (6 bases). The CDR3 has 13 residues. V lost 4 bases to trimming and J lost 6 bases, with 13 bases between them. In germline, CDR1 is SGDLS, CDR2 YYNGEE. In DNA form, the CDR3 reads TGTGCCAGCAGCCATCGACAGGACTCTGAAGCTTTCTTT. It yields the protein CASSHRQDSEAFF.

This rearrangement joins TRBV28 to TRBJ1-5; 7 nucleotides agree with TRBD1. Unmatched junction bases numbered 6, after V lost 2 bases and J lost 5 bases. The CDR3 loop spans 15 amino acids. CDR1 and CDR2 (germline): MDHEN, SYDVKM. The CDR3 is CASSLPGTDHQPQHF. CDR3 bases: TGTGCCAGCAGTTTACCTGGGACAGATCATCAGCCCCAGCATTTT.

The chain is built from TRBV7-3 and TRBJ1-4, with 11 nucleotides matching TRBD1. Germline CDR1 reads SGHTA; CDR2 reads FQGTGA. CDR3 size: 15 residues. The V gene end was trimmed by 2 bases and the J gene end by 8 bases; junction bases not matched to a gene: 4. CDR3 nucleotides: TGTGCCAGCAGCTTAGGCGGGACAGGGGGGGAAAAACTGTTTTTT. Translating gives CASSLGGTGGEKLFF.

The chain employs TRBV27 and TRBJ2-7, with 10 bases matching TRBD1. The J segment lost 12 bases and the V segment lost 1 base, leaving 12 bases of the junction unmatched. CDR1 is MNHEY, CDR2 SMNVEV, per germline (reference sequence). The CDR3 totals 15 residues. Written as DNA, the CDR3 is TGTGCCAGCAGTTTATTGGGGACAGGGGCCGTGATGAGGTACTTC. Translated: CASSLLGTGAVMRYF.

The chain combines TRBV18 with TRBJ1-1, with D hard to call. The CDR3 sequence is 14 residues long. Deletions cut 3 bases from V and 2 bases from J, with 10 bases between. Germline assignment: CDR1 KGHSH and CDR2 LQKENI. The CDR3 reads CASSPYGPNTEAFF. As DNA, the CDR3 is TGTGCCAGCTCACCTTACGGACCAAACACTGAAGCTTTCTTT.

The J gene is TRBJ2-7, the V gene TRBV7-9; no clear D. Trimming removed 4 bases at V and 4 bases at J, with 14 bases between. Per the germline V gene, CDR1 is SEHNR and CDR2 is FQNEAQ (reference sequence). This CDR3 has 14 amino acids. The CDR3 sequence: CASSSRTSAYEQYF. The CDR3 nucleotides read TGTGCCAGCAGCTCCCGGACCTCCGCTTACGAGCAGTACTTC.

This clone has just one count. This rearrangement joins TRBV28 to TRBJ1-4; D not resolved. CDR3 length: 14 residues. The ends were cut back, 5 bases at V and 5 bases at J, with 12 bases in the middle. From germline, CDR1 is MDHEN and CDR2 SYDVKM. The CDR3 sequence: CASSPPVPNEKLFF. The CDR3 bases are TGTGCCAGCAGTCCCCCTGTCCCCAATGAAAAACTGTTTTTT.

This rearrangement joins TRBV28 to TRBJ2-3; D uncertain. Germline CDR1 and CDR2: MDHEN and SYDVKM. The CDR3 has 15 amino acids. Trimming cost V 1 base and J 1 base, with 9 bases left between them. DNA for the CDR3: TGTGCCAGCAGTTTATCTCGTCGAGGCACAGATACGCAGTATTTT. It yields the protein CASSLSRRGTDTQYF.

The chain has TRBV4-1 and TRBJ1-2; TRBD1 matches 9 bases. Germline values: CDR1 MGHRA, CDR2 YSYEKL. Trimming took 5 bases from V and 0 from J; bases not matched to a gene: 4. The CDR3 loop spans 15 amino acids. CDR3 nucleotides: TGCGCCAGCAGCAGTACAGGGGGCTCTAACTATGGCTACACCTTC. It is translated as CASSSTGGSNYGYTF.

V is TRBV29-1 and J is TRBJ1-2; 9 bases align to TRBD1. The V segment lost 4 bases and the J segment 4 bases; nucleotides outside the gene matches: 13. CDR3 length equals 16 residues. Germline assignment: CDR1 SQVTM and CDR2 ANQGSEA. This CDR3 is CSVGGWGQGKFYGYTF. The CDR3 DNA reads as TGCAGCGTTGGAGGTTGGGGACAGGGTAAATTCTATGGCTACACCTTC.

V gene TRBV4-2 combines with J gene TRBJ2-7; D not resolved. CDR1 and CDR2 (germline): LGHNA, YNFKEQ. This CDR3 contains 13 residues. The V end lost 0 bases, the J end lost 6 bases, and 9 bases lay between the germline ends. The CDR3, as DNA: TGTGCCAGCAGCCAAGATCGCAGGAGCGAGCAGTACTTC. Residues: CASSQDRRSEQYF.

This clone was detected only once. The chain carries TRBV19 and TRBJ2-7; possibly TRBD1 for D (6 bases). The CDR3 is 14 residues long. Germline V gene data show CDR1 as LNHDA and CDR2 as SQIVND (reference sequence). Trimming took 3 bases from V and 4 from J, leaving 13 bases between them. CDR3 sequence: CASSIRSRGYEQYF. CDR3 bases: TGTGCCAGTAGTATTCGGTCCAGGGGATACGAGCAGTACTTC.

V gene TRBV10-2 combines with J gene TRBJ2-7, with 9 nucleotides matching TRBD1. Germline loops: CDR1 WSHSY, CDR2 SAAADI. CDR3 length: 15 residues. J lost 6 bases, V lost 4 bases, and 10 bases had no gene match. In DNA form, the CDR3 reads TGCGCCAGCAGTGCCCATGGGGGACAGGGCGGCGAGCAGTACTTC. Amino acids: CASSAHGGQGGEQYF.

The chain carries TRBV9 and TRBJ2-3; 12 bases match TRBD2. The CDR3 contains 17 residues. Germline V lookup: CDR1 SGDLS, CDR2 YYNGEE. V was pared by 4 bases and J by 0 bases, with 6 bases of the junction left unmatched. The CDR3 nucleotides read TGTGCCAGCAGCCCCGGACTAGCGGGGCCGAGCACAGATACGCAGTATTTT. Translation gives CASSPGLAGPSTDTQYF.

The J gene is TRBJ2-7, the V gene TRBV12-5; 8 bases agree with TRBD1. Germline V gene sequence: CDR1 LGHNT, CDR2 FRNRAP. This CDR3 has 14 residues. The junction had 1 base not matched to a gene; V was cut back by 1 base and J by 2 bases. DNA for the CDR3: TGTGCTAGTGGTTTGGGGACAGGGACCTACGAGCAGTACTTC. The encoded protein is CASGLGTGTYEQYF.

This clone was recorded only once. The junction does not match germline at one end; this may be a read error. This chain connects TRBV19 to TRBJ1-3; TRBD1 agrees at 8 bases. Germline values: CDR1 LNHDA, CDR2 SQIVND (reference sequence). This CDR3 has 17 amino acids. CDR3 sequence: CASSIDRGRITGNIIYF. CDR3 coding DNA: TGTGCCAGTAGTATCGACAGGGGTCGGATCACTGGAAACATCATATATTTT. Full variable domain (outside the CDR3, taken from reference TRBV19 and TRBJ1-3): DGGITQSPKYLFRKEGQNVTLSCEQNLNHDAMYWYRQDPGQGLRLIYYSQIVNDFQKGDIAEGYSVSREKKESFPLTVTSAQKNPTAFYLCASSIDRGRITGNIIYFGEGSWLTVV.

The CDR3: CASSLLAAASTDTQYF. In DNA, the CDR3 is TGCGCCAGCAGCCTGCTAGCGGCTGCTAGCACAGATACGCAGTATTTT. V gene TRBV5-1 combines with J gene TRBJ2-3; 7 bases are shared with TRBD2. Germline V gene sequence: CDR1 SGHRS, CDR2 YFSETQ. V shed 4 bases and J 0 bases; nucleotides not matched to a gene: 8. CDR3 length equals 16 residues.

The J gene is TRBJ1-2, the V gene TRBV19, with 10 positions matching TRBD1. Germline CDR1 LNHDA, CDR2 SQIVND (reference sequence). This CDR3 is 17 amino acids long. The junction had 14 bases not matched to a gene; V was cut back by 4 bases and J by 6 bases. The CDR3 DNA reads TGTGCCAGTAGTAACTTCTTGGGACAGGGGCCTTTTAATGGCTACACCTTC. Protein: CASSNFLGQGPFNGYTF.

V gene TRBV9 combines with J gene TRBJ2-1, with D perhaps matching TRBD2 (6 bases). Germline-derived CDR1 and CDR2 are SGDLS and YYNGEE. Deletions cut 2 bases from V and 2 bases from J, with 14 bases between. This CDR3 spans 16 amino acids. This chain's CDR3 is CASSVRAGIPYNEQFF. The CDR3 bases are TGTGCCAGCAGCGTGAGGGCGGGGATCCCCTACAATGAGCAGTTCTTC. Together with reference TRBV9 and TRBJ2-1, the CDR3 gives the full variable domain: DSGVTQTPKHLITATGQRVTLRCSPRSGDLSVYWYQQSLDQGLQFLIQYYNGEERAKGNILERFSAQQFPDLHSELNLSSLELGDSALYFCASSVRAGIPYNEQFFGPGTRLTVL.

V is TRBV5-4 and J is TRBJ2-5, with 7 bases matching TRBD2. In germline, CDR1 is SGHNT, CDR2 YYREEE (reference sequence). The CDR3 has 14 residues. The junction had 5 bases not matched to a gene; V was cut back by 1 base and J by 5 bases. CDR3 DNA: TGTGCCAGCAGCTTGCAGCGGGAAGGGGAGACCCAGTACTTC. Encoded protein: CASSLQREGETQYF.

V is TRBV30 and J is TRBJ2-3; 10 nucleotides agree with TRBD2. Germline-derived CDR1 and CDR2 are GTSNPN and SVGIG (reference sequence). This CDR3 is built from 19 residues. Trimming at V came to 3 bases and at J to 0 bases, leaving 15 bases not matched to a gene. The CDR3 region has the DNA TGTGCCTGGAGCGGGACCCGGACTAGCGGCAGATACAGCACAGATACGCAGTATTTT. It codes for CAWSGTRTSGRYSTDTQYF.

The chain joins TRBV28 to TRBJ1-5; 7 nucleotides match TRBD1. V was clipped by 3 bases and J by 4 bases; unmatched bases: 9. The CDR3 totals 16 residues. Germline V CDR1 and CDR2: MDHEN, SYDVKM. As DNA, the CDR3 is TGTGCCAGCAGTTTTGCGGGACAGACCTTTAATCAGCCCCAGCATTTT. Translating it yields CASSFAGQTFNQPQHF.

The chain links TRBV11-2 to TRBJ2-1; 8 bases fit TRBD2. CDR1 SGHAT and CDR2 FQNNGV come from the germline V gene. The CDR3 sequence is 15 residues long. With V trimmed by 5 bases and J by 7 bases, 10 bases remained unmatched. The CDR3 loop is CASSPARSGGNEQFF. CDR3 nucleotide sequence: TGTGCCAGCAGCCCCGCGCGCTCGGGAGGGAATGAGCAGTTCTTC.

Here the CDR3 reads CASSLAAGLELRETQYF. Written as DNA, the CDR3 is TGCGCCAGCAGCTTGGCCGCGGGACTAGAACTTCGGGAGACCCAGTACTTC. The chain is built from TRBV5-1 and TRBJ2-5, with TRBD2 matching 8 bases. This CDR3 contains 17 residues. In germline, CDR1 is SGHRS, CDR2 YFSETQ. Trimming removed 0 bases from V and 5 bases from J; junction bases left unmatched: 12.

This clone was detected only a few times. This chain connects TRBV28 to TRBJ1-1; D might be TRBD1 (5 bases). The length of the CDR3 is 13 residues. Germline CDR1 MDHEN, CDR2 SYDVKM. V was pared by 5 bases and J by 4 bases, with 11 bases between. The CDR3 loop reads CASSRWGGTEAFF. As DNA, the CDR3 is TGTGCCAGCAGTCGGTGGGGGGGCACTGAAGCTTTCTTT.

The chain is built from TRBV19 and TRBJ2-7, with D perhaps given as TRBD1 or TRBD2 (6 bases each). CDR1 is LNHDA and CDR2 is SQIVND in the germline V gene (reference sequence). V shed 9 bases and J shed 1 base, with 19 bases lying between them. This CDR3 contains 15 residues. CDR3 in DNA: TGTGCCAGCTCTGGGCTGGGGGCGGGGTCCTACGAGCAGTACTTC. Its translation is CASSGLGAGSYEQYF. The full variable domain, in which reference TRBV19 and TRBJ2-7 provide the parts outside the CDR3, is DGGITQSPKYLFRKEGQNVTLSCEQNLNHDAMYWYRQDPGQGLRLIYYSQIVNDFQKGDIAEGYSVSREKKESFPLTVTSAQKNPTAFYLCASSGLGAGSYEQYFGPGTRLTVT.